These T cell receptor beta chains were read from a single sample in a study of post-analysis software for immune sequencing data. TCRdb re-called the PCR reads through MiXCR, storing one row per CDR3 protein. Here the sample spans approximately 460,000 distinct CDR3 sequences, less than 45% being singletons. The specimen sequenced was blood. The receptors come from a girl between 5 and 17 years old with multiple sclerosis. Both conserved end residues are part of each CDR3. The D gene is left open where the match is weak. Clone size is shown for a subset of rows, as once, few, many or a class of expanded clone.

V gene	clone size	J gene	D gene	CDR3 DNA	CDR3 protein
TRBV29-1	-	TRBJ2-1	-	TGCAGCGTGAGCCTAGCAAATGAGCAGTTCTTC	CSVSLANEQFF
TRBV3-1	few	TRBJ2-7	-	TGTGCCAGCAGCCAGGGTCTAGCGAACTACGAGCAGTACTTC	CASSQGLANYEQYF
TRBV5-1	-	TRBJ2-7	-	TGCGCCAGCAGCTTGGATCGTCCCAGCGGAGGGTCTTACGAGCAGTACTTC	CASSLDRPSGGSYEQYF
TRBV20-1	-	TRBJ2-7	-	TGCAGTACTAGACCTCCCCCTCTAGCTGGCTACGAGCAGTACTTC	CSTRPPPLAGYEQYF
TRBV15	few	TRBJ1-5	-	TGTGCCACCAGCAGCCGCCGGCCCCAGCATTTT	CATSSRRPQHF
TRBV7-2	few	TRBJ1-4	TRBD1	TGTGCCAGCAGCTTAGCGCCCCGGACAGGCGAAAAACTGTTTTTT	CASSLAPRTGEKLFF
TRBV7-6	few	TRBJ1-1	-	TGTGCCAGCAGTTCTACCAGCCGGACCCGGGCTTTCTTT	CASSSTSRTRAFF
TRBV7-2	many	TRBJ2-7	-	TGTGCCAGCAGCTTAGAAGTCGGACGGGGAGAGCAGTACTTC	CASSLEVGRGEQYF
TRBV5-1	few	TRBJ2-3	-	TGCGCCAGCAGCTTGGCCCCGGCAACTAGCACAGATACGCAGTATTTT	CASSLAPATSTDTQYF
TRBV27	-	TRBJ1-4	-	TGTGCCAGCAGTTTAGGAGGGGCTAATGAAAAACTGTTTTTT	CASSLGGANEKLFF
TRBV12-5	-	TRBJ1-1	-	TGTGCTAGTGGTTTGGTACTTAATGACCGAGGCACCGAAGCTTTCTTT	CASGLVLNDRGTEAFF
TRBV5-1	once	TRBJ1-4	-	TGCGCCAGCAGCTCCCTAATCGACGGTAATGAAAAACTGTTTTTT	CASSSLIDGNEKLFF
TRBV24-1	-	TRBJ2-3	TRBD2	TGTGCCACCAGTGAGTGGACTAGCGGGACCACAGATACGCAGTATTTT	CATSEWTSGTTDTQYF
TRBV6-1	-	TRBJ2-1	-	TGTGCCAGCAGTGAAAATCTATTAACAGATGAGCAGTTCTTC	CASSENLLTDEQFF
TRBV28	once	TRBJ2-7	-	TGTGCCAGCAGTTTAGTTCGGCAGAGCTCCTACGAGCAGTACTTC	CASSLVRQSSYEQYF
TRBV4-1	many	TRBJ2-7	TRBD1	TGCGCCAGCAGCCAAGATCCCCGCGGGACAGGGCAGTACGAGCAGTACTTC	CASSQDPRGTGQYEQYF
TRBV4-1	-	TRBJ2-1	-	TGCGCCAGCAGCGCACAGGGTCGGGATGAGCAGTTCTTC	CASSAQGRDEQFF
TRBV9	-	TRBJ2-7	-	TGTGCCAGCAGCGTAGGCGCGGCGGGGCCCTACGAGCAGTACTTC	CASSVGAAGPYEQYF
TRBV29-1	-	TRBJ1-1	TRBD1	TGCAGCGTTTCAGACAGGGGGCACACTGAAGCTTTCTTT	CSVSDRGHTEAFF
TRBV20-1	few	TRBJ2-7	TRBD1	TGCAGTGCCAGATTCGGACAGGGGGCCTACGAGCAGTACTTC	CSARFGQGAYEQYF
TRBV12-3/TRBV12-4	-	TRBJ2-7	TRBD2	TGTGCCAGCAGTGAGGAACTAGCGGACCGCTACGAGCAGTACTTC	CASSEELADRYEQYF
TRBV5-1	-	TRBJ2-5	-	TGCGCCAGCAGCTTGGTTGGGGAGAGGGAGACCCAGTACTTC	CASSLVGERETQYF
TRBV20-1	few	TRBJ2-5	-	TGCAGTGCCAACGACCGGGAGCCGTCGGGGGAGACCCAGTACTTC	CSANDREPSGETQYF
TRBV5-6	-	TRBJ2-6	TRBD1	TGTGCCAGCAGCTTTCCGGGACAGTTCTCTGGGGCCAACGTCCTGACTTTC	CASSFPGQFSGANVLTF
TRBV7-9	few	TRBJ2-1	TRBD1	TGTGCCAGCAGCCCCACACCGGGACAGGGAGACAATGAGCAGTTCTTC	CASSPTPGQGDNEQFF
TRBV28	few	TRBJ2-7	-	TGTGCCAGCAGGACCAGGGTAAACAGCATGGGCGAGCAGTACTTC	CASRTRVNSMGEQYF
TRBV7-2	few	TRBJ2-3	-	TGTGCCAGCAGCCCCGATGGACTAAGAGCAGATACGCAGTATTTT	CASSPDGLRADTQYF
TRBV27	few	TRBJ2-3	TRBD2	TGTGCCAGCAGCTCTTCACTAGCGGGAGGGCAGTATTTT	CASSSSLAGGQYF
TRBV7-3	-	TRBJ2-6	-	TGTGCCAGCAGCATCAGCCTCTCTGGGGCCAACGTCCTGACTTTC	CASSISLSGANVLTF
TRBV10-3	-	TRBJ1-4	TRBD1	TGTGCCATTCAGGGGGATGGTGAAAAACTGTTTTTT	CAIQGDGEKLFF
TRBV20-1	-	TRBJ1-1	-	TGCAGTGCTACGGGGGGGAACACTGAAGCTTTCTTT	CSATGGNTEAFF
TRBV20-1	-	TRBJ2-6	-	TGCAGTGGGAGTCACTCTGGGGCCAACGTCCTGACTTTC	CSGSHSGANVLTF
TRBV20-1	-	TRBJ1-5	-	TGCAGTGCTAGAGATCTCACGGGGATGAGGCCCCAGCATTTT	CSARDLTGMRPQHF
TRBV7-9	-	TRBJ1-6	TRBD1	TGTGCCAGCAGGACGGACAGGAGCTCCTATAATTCACCCCTCCACTTT	CASRTDRSSYNSPLHF
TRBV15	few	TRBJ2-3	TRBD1	TGTGCCACCAGCAGTCTCCCCTTAGGGACAGGGAGCCAGCGTACGCAGTATTTT	CATSSLPLGTGSQRTQYF
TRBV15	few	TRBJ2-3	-	TGTGCCACCAGCAGAGATCCCACAGATACGCAGTATTTT	CATSRDPTDTQYF
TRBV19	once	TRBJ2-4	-	TGTGCCAATAGCCTTCCGAAAGCCAAAAACATTCAGTACTTC	CANSLPKAKNIQYF
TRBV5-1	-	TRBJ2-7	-	TGCGCCAGCAGCGCAGGGATATCCTACGAGCAGTACTTC	CASSAGISYEQYF
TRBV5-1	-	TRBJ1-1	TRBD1	TGCGCCAGCAGCTTGGTTAGGACAGGGGATGACACTGAAGCTTTCTTT	CASSLVRTGDDTEAFF
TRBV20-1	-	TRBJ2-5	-	TGCAGTGCTAGAGGGCCGCGAGCAGCAGAGACCCAGTACTTC	CSARGPRAAETQYF
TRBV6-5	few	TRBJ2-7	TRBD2	TGTGCCAGCAGTTACTCGAATCCGGGGAGGGGCTACGAGCAGTACTTC	CASSYSNPGRGYEQYF
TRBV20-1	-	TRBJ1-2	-	TGCAGTGCTAGAGATACGGGCCGGTATGGCTACACCTTC	CSARDTGRYGYTF
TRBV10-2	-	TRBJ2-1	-	TGCGCCAGCAGTACTTTAGCGGCGGGCTCCTACAATGAGCAGTTCTTC	CASSTLAAGSYNEQFF
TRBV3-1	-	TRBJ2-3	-	TGTGCCTGCAGCCAACCCTACGGGAGCACAGATACGCAGTATTTT	CACSQPYGSTDTQYF
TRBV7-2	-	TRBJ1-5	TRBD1	TGTGCCAGCAGCTTAGTGGACAGGGGAGGTTGGAGCAATCAGCCCCAGCATTTT	CASSLVDRGGWSNQPQHF
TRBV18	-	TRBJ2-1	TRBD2	TGTGCCAGCTCACCAGCCTCGGGGGGTAGCTCCTACAATGAGCAGTTCTTC	CASSPASGGSSYNEQFF
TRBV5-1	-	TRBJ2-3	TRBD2	TGCGCCAGCAGCTTGGGAACTAGCGGGAGGGCGATCCACACAGATACGCAGTATTTT	CASSLGTSGRAIHTDTQYF
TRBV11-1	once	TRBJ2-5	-	TGTGCCAGCAGCTTATACGCAGGGGTAGAGACCCAGTACTTC	CASSLYAGVETQYF
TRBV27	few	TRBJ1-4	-	TGTGCCAGCAGTTTAAGGGTCAGGGCGGCTAATGAAAAACTGTTTTTT	CASSLRVRAANEKLFF
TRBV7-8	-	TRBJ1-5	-	TGTGCCAGCAGCCCCGACAGGTTCAAGGTGCAGCCCCAGCATTTT	CASSPDRFKVQPQHF
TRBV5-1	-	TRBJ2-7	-	TGCGCCAGCAGCTACAACACTATTATCTCCTACGAGCAGTACTTC	CASSYNTIISYEQYF
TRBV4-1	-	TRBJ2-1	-	TGCGCCAGCAGCCAAGATCCCGGGTTCTACAATGAGCAGGTCTTC	CASSQDPGFYNEQVF
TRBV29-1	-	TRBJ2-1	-	TGCAGCGTCGAGACAGTTAGTGGATCTCCGGGCGAGCAGTTCTTC	CSVETVSGSPGEQFF